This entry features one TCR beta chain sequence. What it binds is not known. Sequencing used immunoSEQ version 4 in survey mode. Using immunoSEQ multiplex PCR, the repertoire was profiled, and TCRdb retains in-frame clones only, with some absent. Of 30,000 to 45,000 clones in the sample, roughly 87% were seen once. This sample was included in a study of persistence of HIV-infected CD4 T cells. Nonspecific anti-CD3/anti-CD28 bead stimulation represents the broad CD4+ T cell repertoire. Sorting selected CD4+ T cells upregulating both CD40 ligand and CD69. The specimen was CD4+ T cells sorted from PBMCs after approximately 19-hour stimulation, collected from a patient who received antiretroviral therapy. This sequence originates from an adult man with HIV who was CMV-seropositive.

The CDR3 nucleotides are TGTGCCACCAGCAGAGCCGGACCTAGGGGGCTCACTGAAGCTTTCTTT. This encodes CATSRAGPRGLTEAFF. V is TRBV15 and J is TRBJ1-1; 7 nucleotides match TRBD1. The length of the CDR3 is 16 residues. With V trimmed by 1 base and J by 4 bases, 9 bases remained unmatched. Germline V gene lookup returns CDR1 LNHNV and CDR2 YYDKDF (reference sequence).